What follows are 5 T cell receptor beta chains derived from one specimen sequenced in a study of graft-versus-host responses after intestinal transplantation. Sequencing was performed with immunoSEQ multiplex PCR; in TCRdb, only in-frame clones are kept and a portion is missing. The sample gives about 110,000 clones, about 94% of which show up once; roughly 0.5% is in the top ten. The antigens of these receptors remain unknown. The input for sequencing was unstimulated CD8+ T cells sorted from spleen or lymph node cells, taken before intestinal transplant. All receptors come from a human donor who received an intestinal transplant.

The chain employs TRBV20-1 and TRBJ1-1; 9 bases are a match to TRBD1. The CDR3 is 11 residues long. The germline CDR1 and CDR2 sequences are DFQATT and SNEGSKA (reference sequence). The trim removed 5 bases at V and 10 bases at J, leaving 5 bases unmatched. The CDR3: CSAVAGQGAFF. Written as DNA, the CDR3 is TGCAGTGCTGTGGCGGGACAGGGAGCTTTCTTT.

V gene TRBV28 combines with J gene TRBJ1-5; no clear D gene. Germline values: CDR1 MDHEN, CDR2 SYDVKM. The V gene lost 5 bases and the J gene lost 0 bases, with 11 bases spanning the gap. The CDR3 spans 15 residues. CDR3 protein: CASSLSGVSNQPQHF. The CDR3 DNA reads TGTGCCAGCAGTCTTTCCGGGGTTAGCAATCAGCCCCAGCATTTT.

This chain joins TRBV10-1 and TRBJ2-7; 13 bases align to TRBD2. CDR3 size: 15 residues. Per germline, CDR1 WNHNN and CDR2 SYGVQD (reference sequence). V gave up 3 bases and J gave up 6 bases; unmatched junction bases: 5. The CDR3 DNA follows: TGCGCCAGCAGTGACCCGACTAGCGGGAGGCCCGAGCAGTACTTC. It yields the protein CASSDPTSGRPEQYF.

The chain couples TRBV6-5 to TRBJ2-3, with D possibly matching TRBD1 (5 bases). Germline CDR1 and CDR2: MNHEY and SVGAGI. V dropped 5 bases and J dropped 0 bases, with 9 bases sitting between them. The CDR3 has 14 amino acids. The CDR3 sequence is CASSRQSSTDTQYF. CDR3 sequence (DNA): TGTGCCAGCAGTAGACAGTCTAGCACAGATACGCAGTATTTT.

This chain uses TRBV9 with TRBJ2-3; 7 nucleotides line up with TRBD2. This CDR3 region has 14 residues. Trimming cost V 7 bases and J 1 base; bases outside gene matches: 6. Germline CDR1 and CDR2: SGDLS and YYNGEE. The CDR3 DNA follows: TGTGCCAGCGAGCGGGATCTCGGCACAGATACGCAGTATTTT. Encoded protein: CASERDLGTDTQYF.